Listed below are T cell receptor beta chains from one sample, sequenced in a study of T-cell reconstitution after alpha-beta-depleted transplantation in children. TCRdb passed the PCR reads through MiXCR, listing each CDR3 protein once. The sample includes 70,000 to 95,000 distinct CDR3 sequences, 9% to 15% of them seen just once. This material consisted of PBMCs from the stem cell graft donor, taken from the stem cell graft. The receptor source for this set is a human donor who donated a stem cell graft to a child with inherited bone marrow failure. Each CDR3 is given with its conserved first and last residue. D genes are given only for firm matches. Size tells how often a clone was seen (once, few, many) or the class of an expanded clone, and some rows leave it out.

v_call: TRBV10-3; cdr3_length: 16; j_call: TRBJ2-5; clone_size: -; d_call: -; cdr3_aa: CAISALRGIGGETQYF; cdr3_nt: TGTGCCATCAGTGCCCTACGAGGGATAGGTGGGGAGACCCAGTACTTC
v_call: TRBV9; cdr3_length: 16; j_call: TRBJ1-1; clone_size: once; d_call: -; cdr3_aa: CASSVGSGTQGTEAFF; cdr3_nt: TGTGCCAGCAGCGTAGGATCAGGGACCCAGGGCACTGAAGCTTTCTTT
v_call: TRBV11-2; cdr3_length: 15; j_call: TRBJ2-3; clone_size: -; d_call: -; cdr3_aa: CASSDGTASTDTQYF; cdr3_nt: TGTGCCAGCAGCGACGGGACGGCTAGCACAGATACGCAGTATTTT
v_call: TRBV12-3/TRBV12-4; cdr3_length: 13; j_call: TRBJ2-5; clone_size: many; d_call: TRBD1; cdr3_aa: CASRRDRLTFLHF; cdr3_nt: TGTGCCAGCAGACGGGACAGACTGACCTTCTTGCACTTC
v_call: TRBV20-1; cdr3_length: 14; j_call: TRBJ2-7; clone_size: many; d_call: -; cdr3_aa: CSASPGLLVHEQYF; cdr3_nt: TGCAGTGCGAGTCCGGGACTCCTGGTCCACGAGCAGTACTTC
v_call: TRBV4-2; cdr3_length: 14; j_call: TRBJ2-7; clone_size: many; d_call: -; cdr3_aa: CASSQEWRGYEQYF; cdr3_nt: TGTGCCAGCAGCCAAGAGTGGAGAGGCTACGAGCAGTACTTC
v_call: TRBV20-1; cdr3_length: 15; j_call: TRBJ1-4; clone_size: many; d_call: TRBD1; cdr3_aa: CSAQTLGQANEKLFF; cdr3_nt: TGCAGTGCCCAAACGTTGGGACAGGCTAATGAAAAACTGTTTTTT
v_call: TRBV7-9; cdr3_length: 14; j_call: TRBJ2-7; clone_size: -; d_call: -; cdr3_aa: CASSQLGRPYEQYF; cdr3_nt: TGTGCCAGCAGCCAGTTGGGCAGACCCTACGAGCAGTACTTC
v_call: TRBV28; cdr3_length: 13; j_call: TRBJ2-1; clone_size: many; d_call: -; cdr3_aa: CASSLANYNDQFF; cdr3_nt: TGTGCCAGCAGTTTGGCGAACTACAATGATCAGTTCTTC
v_call: TRBV29-1; cdr3_length: 12; j_call: TRBJ1-1; clone_size: many; d_call: -; cdr3_aa: CSVDWGGGEAFF; cdr3_nt: TGCAGCGTTGATTGGGGGGGCGGTGAAGCTTTCTTT
v_call: TRBV3-1; cdr3_length: 13; j_call: TRBJ2-3; clone_size: -; d_call: -; cdr3_aa: CASSHADTDTQYF; cdr3_nt: TGTGCCAGCAGCCACGCGGACACAGATACGCAGTATTTT
v_call: TRBV9; cdr3_length: 13; j_call: TRBJ2-3; clone_size: many; d_call: -; cdr3_aa: CASSALNTDTQYF; cdr3_nt: TGTGCCAGCAGCGCCCTTAACACAGATACGCAGTATTTT
v_call: TRBV7-8; cdr3_length: 16; j_call: TRBJ2-7; clone_size: many; d_call: TRBD1; cdr3_aa: CASSLAYRDSNDEQYF; cdr3_nt: TGTGCCAGCAGCTTAGCCTACCGGGACAGCAACGACGAGCAGTACTTC
v_call: TRBV7-2; cdr3_length: 17; j_call: TRBJ2-2; clone_size: -; d_call: -; cdr3_aa: CASSLARQGTGAGELFF; cdr3_nt: TGTGCCAGCAGCTTAGCGCGGCAGGGGACGGGGGCCGGGGAGCTGTTTTTT
v_call: TRBV12-3/TRBV12-4; cdr3_length: 15; j_call: TRBJ2-5; clone_size: many; d_call: -; cdr3_aa: CASSLLGGTQETQYF; cdr3_nt: TGTGCCAGCAGCTTATTGGGGGGAACCCAAGAGACCCAGTACTTC
v_call: TRBV18; cdr3_length: 15; j_call: TRBJ2-3; clone_size: few; d_call: TRBD2; cdr3_aa: CASSPLGGGTDTQYF; cdr3_nt: TGTGCCAGCTCACCACTGGGAGGGGGCACAGATACGCAGTATTTT
v_call: TRBV29-1; cdr3_length: 14; j_call: TRBJ2-7; clone_size: -; d_call: TRBD1; cdr3_aa: CSVEGTGGVEEQYF; cdr3_nt: TGCAGCGTTGAAGGGACAGGGGGCGTGGAAGAGCAGTACTTC
v_call: TRBV11-2; cdr3_length: 14; j_call: TRBJ1-6; clone_size: many; d_call: -; cdr3_aa: CASSFGLSNSPLHF; cdr3_nt: TGTGCCAGCAGCTTTGGGCTGAGTAATTCACCCCTCCACTTT
v_call: TRBV9; cdr3_length: 15; j_call: TRBJ2-1; clone_size: many; d_call: -; cdr3_aa: CASSVGGGTYNEQFF; cdr3_nt: TGTGCCAGCAGCGTAGGAGGGGGGACCTACAATGAGCAGTTCTTC
v_call: TRBV7-2; cdr3_length: 16; j_call: TRBJ2-5; clone_size: many; d_call: TRBD2; cdr3_aa: CASSLSSGLGEETQYF; cdr3_nt: TGTGCCAGCAGCTTATCTAGCGGGTTGGGGGAAGAGACCCAGTACTTC
v_call: TRBV20-1; cdr3_length: 13; j_call: TRBJ1-6; clone_size: many; d_call: -; cdr3_aa: CSARGAENSPLHF; cdr3_nt: TGCAGTGCCCGCGGGGCGGAAAATTCACCCCTCCACTTT
v_call: TRBV7-8; cdr3_length: 15; j_call: TRBJ2-7; clone_size: many; d_call: -; cdr3_aa: CASSLESGTPYEQYF; cdr3_nt: TGTGCCAGCAGCTTAGAAAGCGGAACCCCCTACGAGCAGTACTTC
v_call: TRBV19; cdr3_length: 14; j_call: TRBJ1-1; clone_size: many; d_call: -; cdr3_aa: CASSIGRGNTEAFF; cdr3_nt: TGTGCCAGTAGTATCGGCAGGGGGAACACTGAAGCTTTCTTT
v_call: TRBV7-2; cdr3_length: 17; j_call: TRBJ2-5; clone_size: many; d_call: -; cdr3_aa: CASSLAYSGWEQETQYF; cdr3_nt: TGTGCCAGCAGCTTAGCCTATTCGGGCTGGGAGCAAGAGACCCAGTACTTC
v_call: TRBV20-1; cdr3_length: 18; j_call: TRBJ2-1; clone_size: many; d_call: TRBD2; cdr3_aa: CSAREFLAGGHTYNEQFF; cdr3_nt: TGCAGTGCTAGGGAGTTCCTAGCGGGGGGGCACACCTACAATGAGCAGTTCTTC
v_call: TRBV5-1; cdr3_length: 14; j_call: TRBJ2-7; clone_size: many; d_call: -; cdr3_aa: CASSFGVEGYEQYF; cdr3_nt: TGCGCCAGCAGCTTCGGCGTCGAAGGGTACGAGCAGTACTTC
v_call: TRBV29-1; cdr3_length: 12; j_call: TRBJ2-4; clone_size: many; d_call: -; cdr3_aa: CSVEVPENIQYF; cdr3_nt: TGCAGCGTTGAAGTCCCAGAAAACATTCAGTACTTC
v_call: TRBV16; cdr3_length: 15; j_call: TRBJ1-5; clone_size: many; d_call: TRBD1; cdr3_aa: CASSQSGQGDQPQHF; cdr3_nt: TGTGCCAGCAGCCAATCCGGGCAGGGGGACCAGCCCCAGCATTTT
v_call: TRBV7-9; cdr3_length: 15; j_call: TRBJ1-1; clone_size: few; d_call: -; cdr3_aa: CASSLSPGGGTEAFF; cdr3_nt: TGTGCCAGCAGCTTAAGTCCCGGAGGGGGCACTGAAGCTTTCTTT
v_call: TRBV4-2; cdr3_length: 13; j_call: TRBJ2-7; clone_size: many; d_call: -; cdr3_aa: CASSLGTRDEQYF; cdr3_nt: TGTGCCAGCAGCCTTGGTACTAGGGACGAGCAGTACTTC